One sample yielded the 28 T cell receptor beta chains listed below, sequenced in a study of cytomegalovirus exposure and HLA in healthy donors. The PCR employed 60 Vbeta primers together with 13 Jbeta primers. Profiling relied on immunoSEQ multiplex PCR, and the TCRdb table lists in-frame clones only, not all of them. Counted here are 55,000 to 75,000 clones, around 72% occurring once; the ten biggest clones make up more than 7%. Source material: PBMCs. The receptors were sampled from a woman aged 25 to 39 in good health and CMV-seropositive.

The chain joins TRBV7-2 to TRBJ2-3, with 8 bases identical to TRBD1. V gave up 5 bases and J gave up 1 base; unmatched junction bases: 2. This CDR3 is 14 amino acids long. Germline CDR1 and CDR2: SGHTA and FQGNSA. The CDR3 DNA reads TGTGCCAGCAGCCCGGACAGGGGCACAGATACGCAGTATTTT. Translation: CASSPDRGTDTQYF.

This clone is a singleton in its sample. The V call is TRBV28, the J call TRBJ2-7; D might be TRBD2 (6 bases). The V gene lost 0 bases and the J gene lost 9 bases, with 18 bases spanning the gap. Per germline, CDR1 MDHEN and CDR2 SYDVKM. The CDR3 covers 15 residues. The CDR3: CASSLWGGGPSRQYF. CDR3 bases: TGTGCCAGCAGTTTATGGGGGGGAGGCCCCTCCAGGCAGTACTTC.

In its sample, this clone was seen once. For the CDR3, the DNA is TGTGCCAGCAGCTTTTGGGCAGACCGGGACAGAAGCTCCTACGAGCAGTACTTC. It is translated as CASSFWADRDRSSYEQYF. The genes are TRBV7-6 and TRBJ2-7, with TRBD1 matching 7 bases. This CDR3 comprises 18 residues. Germline V gene lookup returns CDR1 SGHVS and CDR2 FNYEAQ. The trim removed 3 bases at V and 0 bases at J, leaving 14 bases unmatched.

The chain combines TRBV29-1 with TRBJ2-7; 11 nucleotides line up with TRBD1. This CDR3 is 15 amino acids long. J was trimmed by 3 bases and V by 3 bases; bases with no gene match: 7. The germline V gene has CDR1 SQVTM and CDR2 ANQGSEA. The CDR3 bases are TGCAGCGTTGAGCGTTCTGGGACAGGGGGCTACGAGCAGTACTTC. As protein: CSVERSGTGGYEQYF.

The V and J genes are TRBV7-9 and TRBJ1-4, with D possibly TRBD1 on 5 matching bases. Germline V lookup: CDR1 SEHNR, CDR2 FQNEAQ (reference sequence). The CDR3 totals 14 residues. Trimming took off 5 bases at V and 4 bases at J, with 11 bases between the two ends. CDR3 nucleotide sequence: TGTGCCAGCAGCGATGTGGGGGGTAATGAAAAACTGTTTTTT. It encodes CASSDVGGNEKLFF.

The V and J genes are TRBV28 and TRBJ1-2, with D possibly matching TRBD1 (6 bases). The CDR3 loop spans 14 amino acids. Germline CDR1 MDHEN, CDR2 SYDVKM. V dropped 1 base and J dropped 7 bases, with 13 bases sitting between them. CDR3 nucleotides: TGTGCCAGCAGTTTATTTACAGGGATAAGTGGCTACACCTTC. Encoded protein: CASSLFTGISGYTF.

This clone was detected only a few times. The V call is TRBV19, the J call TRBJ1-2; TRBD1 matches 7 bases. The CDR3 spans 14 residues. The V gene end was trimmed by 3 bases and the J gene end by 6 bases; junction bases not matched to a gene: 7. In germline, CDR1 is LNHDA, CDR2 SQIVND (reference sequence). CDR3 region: CASSIPRQGDGYTF. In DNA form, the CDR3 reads TGTGCCAGTAGTATCCCGAGACAGGGCGATGGCTACACCTTC.

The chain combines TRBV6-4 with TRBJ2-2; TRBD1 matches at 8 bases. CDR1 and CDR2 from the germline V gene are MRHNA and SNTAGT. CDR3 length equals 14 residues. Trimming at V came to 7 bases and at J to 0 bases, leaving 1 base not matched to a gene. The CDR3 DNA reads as TGTGCCAGCAAGGACAGGGCGAACACCGGGGAGCTGTTTTTT. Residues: CASKDRANTGELFF.

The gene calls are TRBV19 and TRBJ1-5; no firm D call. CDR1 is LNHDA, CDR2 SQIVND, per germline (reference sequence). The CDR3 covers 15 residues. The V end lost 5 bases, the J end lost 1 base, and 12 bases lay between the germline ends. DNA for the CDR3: TGTGCCAGTAGTCCCCGTCCGTCCAGCAATCAGCCCCAGCATTTT. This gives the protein CASSPRPSSNQPQHF.

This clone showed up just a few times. The CDR3 coding sequence is TGTGCCAGCAGTGGCCAAACAGGGGGCACCGGGGAGCTGTTTTTT. Translated, it gives CASSGQTGGTGELFF. The rearrangement uses TRBV6-1 and TRBJ2-2; 8 bases agree with TRBD1. CDR1 and CDR2 from the germline V gene are MNHNS and SASEGT. The CDR3 is made up of 15 amino acids. Germline trimming cut 4 bases from V and 4 bases from J; bases unmatched to any gene: 5.

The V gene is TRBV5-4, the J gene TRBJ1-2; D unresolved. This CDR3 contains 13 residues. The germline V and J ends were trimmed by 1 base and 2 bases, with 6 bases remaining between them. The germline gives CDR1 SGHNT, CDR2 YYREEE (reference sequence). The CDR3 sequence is CASSLSGNYGYTF. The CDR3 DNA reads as TGTGCCAGCAGCTTGAGCGGAAACTATGGCTACACCTTC.

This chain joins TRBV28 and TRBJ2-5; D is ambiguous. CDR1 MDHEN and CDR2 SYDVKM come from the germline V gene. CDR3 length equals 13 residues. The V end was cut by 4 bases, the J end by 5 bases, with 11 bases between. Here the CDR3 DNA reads TGTGCCAGCAGTTCCAGTGCCCGCGAGACCCAGTACTTC. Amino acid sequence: CASSSSARETQYF.

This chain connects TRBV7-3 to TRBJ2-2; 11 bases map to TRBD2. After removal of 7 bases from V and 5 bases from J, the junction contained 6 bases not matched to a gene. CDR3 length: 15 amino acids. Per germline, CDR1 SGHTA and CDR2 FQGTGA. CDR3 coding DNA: TGTGCCAGCACCGTAGCGGGAGGGGGGACCGGGGAGCTGTTTTTT. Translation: CASTVAGGGTGELFF. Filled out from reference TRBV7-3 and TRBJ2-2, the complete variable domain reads GAGVSQTPSNKVTEKGKYVELRCDPISGHTALYWYRQSLGQGPEFLIYFQGTGAADDSGLPNDRFFAVRPEGSVSTLKIQRTERGDSAVYLCASTVAGGGTGELFFGEGSRLTVL.

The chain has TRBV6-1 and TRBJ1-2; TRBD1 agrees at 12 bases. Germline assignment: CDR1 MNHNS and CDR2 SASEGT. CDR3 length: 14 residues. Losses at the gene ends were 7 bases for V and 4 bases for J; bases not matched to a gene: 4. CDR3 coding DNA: TGTGCCAGCAAGGGACAGGGGGCTCGCTATGGCTACACCTTC. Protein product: CASKGQGARYGYTF.

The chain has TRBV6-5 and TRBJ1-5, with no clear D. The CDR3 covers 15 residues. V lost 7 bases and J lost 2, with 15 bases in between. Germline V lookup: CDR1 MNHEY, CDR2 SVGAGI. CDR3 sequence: CASKAGLLGNQPQHF. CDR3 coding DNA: TGTGCCAGCAAGGCAGGACTCCTAGGCAATCAGCCCCAGCATTTT.

CDR3 residues: CASSAPLAGNTGELFF. The CDR3 nucleotides are TGTGCCAGCAGCGCCCCGCTAGCGGGGAACACCGGGGAGCTGTTTTTT. The rearrangement uses TRBV9 and TRBJ2-2; TRBD2 agrees at 8 bases. Germline lookup yields CDR1 SGDLS and CDR2 YYNGEE. The trim removed 3 bases at V and 1 base at J, leaving 5 bases unmatched. This CDR3 is 16 amino acids long. Complete variable domain (other parts from reference TRBV9 and TRBJ2-2): DSGVTQTPKHLITATGQRVTLRCSPRSGDLSVYWYQQSLDQGLQFLIQYYNGEERAKGNILERFSAQQFPDLHSELNLSSLELGDSALYFCASSAPLAGNTGELFFGEGSRLTVL.

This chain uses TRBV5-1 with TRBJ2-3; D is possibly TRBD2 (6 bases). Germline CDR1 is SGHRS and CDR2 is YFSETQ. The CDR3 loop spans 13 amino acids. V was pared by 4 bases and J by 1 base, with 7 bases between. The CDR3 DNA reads TGCGCCAGCAGCCCGGGGGGCACAGATACGCAGTATTTT. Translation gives CASSPGGTDTQYF.

As DNA, the CDR3 is TGTGCCAGCAGCTTAGCGTTCGATAGCGGACGGGGTGAGACCCAGTACTTC. It is translated as CASSLAFDSGRGETQYF. The chain links TRBV7-2 to TRBJ2-5; D might be TRBD2 (6 bases). The germline CDR1 and CDR2 sequences are SGHTA and FQGNSA. Trimming stripped 0 bases from V and 5 bases from J, with 19 bases between. This CDR3 region has 17 residues.

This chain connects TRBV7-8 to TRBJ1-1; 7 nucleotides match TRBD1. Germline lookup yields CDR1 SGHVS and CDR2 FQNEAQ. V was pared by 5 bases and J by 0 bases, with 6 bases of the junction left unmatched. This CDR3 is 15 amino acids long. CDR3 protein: CASSLRGQLNTEAFF. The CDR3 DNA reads TGTGCCAGCAGCCTTAGGGGACAGTTGAACACTGAAGCTTTCTTT.

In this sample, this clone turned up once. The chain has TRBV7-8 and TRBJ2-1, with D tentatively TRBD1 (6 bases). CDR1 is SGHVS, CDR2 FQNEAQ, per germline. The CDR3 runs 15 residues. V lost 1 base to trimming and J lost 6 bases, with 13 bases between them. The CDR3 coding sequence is TGTGCCAGCAGCTTAGTTGGACAGCGAATCAATGAGCAGTTCTTC. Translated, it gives CASSLVGQRINEQFF. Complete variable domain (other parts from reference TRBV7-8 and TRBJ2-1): GAGVSQSPRYKVAKRGQDVALRCDPISGHVSLFWYQQALGQGPEFLTYFQNEAQLDKSGLPSDRFFAERPEGSVSTLKIQRTQQEDSAVYLCASSLVGQRINEQFFGPGTRLTVL.

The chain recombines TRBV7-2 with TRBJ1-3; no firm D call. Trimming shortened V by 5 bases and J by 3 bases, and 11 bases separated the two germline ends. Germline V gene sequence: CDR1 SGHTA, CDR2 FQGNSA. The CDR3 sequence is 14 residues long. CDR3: CASSPPGFGNTIYF. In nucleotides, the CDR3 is TGTGCCAGCAGCCCTCCGGGGTTTGGAAACACCATATATTTT.

CDR3 DNA: TGTGCATCTGCCGGGAGGTTTCCAGGGGATACGCAGTATTTT. It translates to CASAGRFPGDTQYF. This sequence joins TRBV7-8 and TRBJ2-3; 7 bases are shared with TRBD2. This CDR3 contains 14 residues. CDR1 SGHVS and CDR2 FQNEAQ come from the germline V gene.

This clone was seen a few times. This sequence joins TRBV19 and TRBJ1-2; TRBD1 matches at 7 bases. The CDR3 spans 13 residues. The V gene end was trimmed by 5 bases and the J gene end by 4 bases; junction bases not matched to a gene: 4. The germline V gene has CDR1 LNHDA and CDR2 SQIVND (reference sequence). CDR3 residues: CASSPRDSYGYTF. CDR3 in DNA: TGTGCCAGTAGTCCGCGGGACAGCTATGGCTACACCTTC.

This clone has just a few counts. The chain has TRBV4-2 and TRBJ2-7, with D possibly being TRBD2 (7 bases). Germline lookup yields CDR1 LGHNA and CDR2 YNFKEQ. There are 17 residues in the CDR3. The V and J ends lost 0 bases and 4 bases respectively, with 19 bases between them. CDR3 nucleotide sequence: TGTGCCAGCAGCCAAGATGGGCCTAGCGGACAGACTTACGAGCAGTACTTC. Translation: CASSQDGPSGQTYEQYF.

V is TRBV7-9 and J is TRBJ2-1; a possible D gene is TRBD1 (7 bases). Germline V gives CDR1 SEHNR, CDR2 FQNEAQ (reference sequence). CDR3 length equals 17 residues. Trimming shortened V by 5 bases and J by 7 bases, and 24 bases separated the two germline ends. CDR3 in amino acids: CASSPSDREEIFNEQFF. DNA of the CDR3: TGTGCCAGCAGCCCCTCCGACAGGGAGGAAATTTTTAATGAGCAGTTCTTC.

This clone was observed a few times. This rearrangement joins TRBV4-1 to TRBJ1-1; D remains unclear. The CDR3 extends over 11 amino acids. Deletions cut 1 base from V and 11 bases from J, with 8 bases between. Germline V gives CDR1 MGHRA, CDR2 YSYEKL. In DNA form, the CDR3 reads TGCGCCAGCAGCCAAGGGAGCTTTGCTTTCTTT. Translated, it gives CASSQGSFAFF.

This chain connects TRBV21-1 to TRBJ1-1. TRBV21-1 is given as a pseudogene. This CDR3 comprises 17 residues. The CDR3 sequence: CASSITESGGQNTEAFF. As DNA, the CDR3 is TGTGCCAGCAGCATCACTGAAAGCGGGGGGCAGAACACTGAAGCTTTCTTT.

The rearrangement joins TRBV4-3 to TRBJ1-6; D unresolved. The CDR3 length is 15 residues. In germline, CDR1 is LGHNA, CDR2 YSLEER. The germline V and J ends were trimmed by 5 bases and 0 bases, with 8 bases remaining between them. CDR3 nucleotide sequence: TGCGCCAGCAGCGGGGAGAGCTCCTATAATTCACCCCTCCACTTT. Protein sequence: CASSGESSYNSPLHF.